This entry features one T cell receptor beta chain sequence. This record belongs to a study of T cell responses to AZD1222 COVID-19 vaccine. Profiling relied on immunoSEQ multiplex PCR, and the TCRdb table lists in-frame clones only, not all of them. Of about 130,000 clones listed, around 87% are singletons. This clonotype originated in an adult in good health. The sample in question was peripheral blood, obtained on day 0 of AZD1222 vaccination.

The CDR3 reads CASSLLGTSGSTDTQYF. The CDR3 DNA sequence: TGTGCCAGCAGCTTACTCGGGACTAGCGGGAGCACAGATACGCAGTATTTT. The J gene is TRBJ2-3, the V gene TRBV7-3; 12 bases are a match to TRBD2. Trimming removed 2 bases from V and 0 bases from J; junction bases left unmatched: 3. Germline assignment: CDR1 SGHTA and CDR2 FQGTGA. CDR3 size: 17 residues. The whole variable domain, remainder taken from reference TRBV7-3 and TRBJ2-3, is GAGVSQTPSNKVTEKGKYVELRCDPISGHTALYWYRQSLGQGPEFLIYFQGTGAADDSGLPNDRFFAVRPEGSVSTLKIQRTERGDSAVYLCASSLLGTSGSTDTQYFGPGTRLTVL.